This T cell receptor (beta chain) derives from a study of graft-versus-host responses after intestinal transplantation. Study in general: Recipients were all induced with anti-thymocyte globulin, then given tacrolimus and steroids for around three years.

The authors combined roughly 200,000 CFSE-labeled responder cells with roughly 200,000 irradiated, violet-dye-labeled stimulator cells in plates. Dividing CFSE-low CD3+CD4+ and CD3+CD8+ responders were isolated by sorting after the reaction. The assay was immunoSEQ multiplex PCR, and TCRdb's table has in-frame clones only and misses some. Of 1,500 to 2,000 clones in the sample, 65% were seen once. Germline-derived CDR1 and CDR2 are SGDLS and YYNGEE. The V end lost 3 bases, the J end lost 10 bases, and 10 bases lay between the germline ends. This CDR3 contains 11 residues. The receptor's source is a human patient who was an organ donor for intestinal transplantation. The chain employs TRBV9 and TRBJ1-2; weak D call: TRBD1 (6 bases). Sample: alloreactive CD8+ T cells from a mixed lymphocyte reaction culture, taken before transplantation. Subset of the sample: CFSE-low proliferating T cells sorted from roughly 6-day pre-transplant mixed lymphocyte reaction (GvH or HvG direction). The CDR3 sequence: CASSAGADYTF. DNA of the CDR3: TGTGCCAGCAGCGCGGGGGCCGACTACACCTTC.